This T cell receptor beta chain is from a study of cytomegalovirus exposure and HLA in healthy donors. Losses at the gene ends were 4 bases for V and 1 base for J; bases not matched to a gene: 15. The CDR3 totals 19 residues. Germline loops: CDR1 SGDLS, CDR2 YYNGEE. The PCR made use of 60 Vbeta and 13 Jbeta primers. Clones were read by immunoSEQ multiplex PCR, and TCRdb kept only the in-frame ones, dropping some. This table has some 150,000 clones, just under 80% appearing once. The chain carries TRBV9 and TRBJ2-3; 10 bases fit TRBD1. Sequenced material: PBMCs. The source is a woman between 50 and 59 years old in good health and CMV-seronegative. The CDR3 coding sequence is TGTGCCAGCAGCCCCCGTCCCGGGACAGGGGCGACGGGCACAGATACGCAGTATTTT. This sequence encodes CASSPRPGTGATGTDTQYF.